Shown below are 17 T cell receptor beta chains from a single sample sequenced in a study of T cells after yellow fever vaccination. TCRdb recomputed calls from the 5' RACE reads with MiXCR, one row per CDR3 protein. The sample gives more than 300,000 distinct CDR3 sequences, around 10% of which show up once; about 3.5% is in the top ten. The source was CD4+ T cells sorted from PBMCs, collected 45 days after the yellow fever booster vaccination. The origin of the receptors is a man aged 18 to 30 who received the YFV17D yellow fever vaccine.

CDR3 in amino acids: CASSLYGVGKDTQYF. DNA for the CDR3: TGTGCCAGCAGCTTGTACGGTGTGGGCAAAGATACGCAGTATTTT. The chain combines TRBV11-1 with TRBJ2-3; unclear D gene. V was trimmed by 3 bases and J by 5 bases, leaving 15 bases between them. This CDR3 is built from 15 residues. CDR1 is SGHAT, CDR2 FQDESV, per germline (reference sequence).

The rearrangement uses TRBV7-9 and TRBJ1-2; 7 positions agree with TRBD1. Unmatched junction bases numbered 7, after V lost 0 bases and J lost 6 bases. CDR3 length equals 15 residues. CDR1 is SEHNR, CDR2 FQNEAQ, per germline (reference sequence). This CDR3 reads CASSLASRQGNGYTF. CDR3 sequence (DNA): TGTGCCAGCAGCTTAGCATCCCGACAGGGCAATGGCTACACCTTC.

This clonotype was seen a handful of times. Its ends do not fully match the called genes, so a read error is possible. The genes are TRBV6-1 and TRBJ1-2; TRBD1 matches 12 bases. CDR3 length: 17 residues. Germline V gene data show CDR1 as MNHNS and CDR2 as SASEGT. The CDR3 protein is CASSEGGTGGAGYGYTF. DNA for the CDR3: TGTGCCAGCAGCGAAGGTGGGACAGGGGGCGCAGGCTATGGCTACACCTTC.

The rearrangement uses TRBV2 and TRBJ2-6; D remains unclear. The CDR3 length is 14 residues. In germline, CDR1 is SNHLY, CDR2 FYNNEI. V gave up 7 bases and J gave up 2 bases, with 9 bases separating them. The CDR3, as DNA: TGTGCCAGCAAGGTCGAAGCTGGGGCCAACGTCCTGACTTTC. Amino acids: CASKVEAGANVLTF.

V is TRBV28 and J is TRBJ1-3; 10 bases map to TRBD1. The J segment lost 1 base and the V segment lost 7 bases, leaving 10 bases of the junction unmatched. From germline, CDR1 is MDHEN and CDR2 SYDVKM. This CDR3 is built from 17 residues. CDR3 DNA sequence: TGTGCCAGCACCTCGGGACAGGGGCCGGTTTCTGGAAACACCATATATTTT. Residues: CASTSGQGPVSGNTIYF.

This clonotype has a handful of counts. The chain joins TRBV6-2 or TRBV6-3 to TRBJ1-5; 9 nucleotides match TRBD1. Per germline, CDR1 MNHEY and CDR2 SVGEGT. There are 18 residues in the CDR3. The junction had 14 bases not matched to a gene; V was cut back by 2 bases and J by 6 bases. CDR3 nucleotide sequence: TGTGCCAGCAGTTACCACAACTTAATGGACAGGGGCGGTCAGCCCCAGCATTTT. Translating gives CASSYHNLMDRGGQPQHF.

The chain joins TRBV19 to TRBJ2-5; D remains ambiguous. CDR3 length equals 14 residues. CDR1 is LNHDA, CDR2 SQIVND, per germline (reference sequence). V lost 7 bases and J 4 bases, leaving 16 bases between the germline ends. In nucleotides, the CDR3 is TGTGCCAGTACCCCCTCATTCGGGCGAGAGACCCAGTACTTC. It encodes CASTPSFGRETQYF.

The V gene is TRBV5-1, the J gene TRBJ2-5, with D maybe TRBD2 (6 bases). The V end was cut by 0 bases, the J end by 8 bases, with 20 bases between. Germline values: CDR1 SGHRS, CDR2 YFSETQ. The CDR3 has 16 residues. The chain's CDR3 is CASSLVWIGTLTTQYF. The CDR3 region has the DNA TGCGCCAGCAGCTTGGTCTGGATCGGGACTCTAACCACCCAGTACTTC. Full variable domain (rest looked up from reference TRBV5-1 and TRBJ2-5): KAGVTQTPRYLIKTRGQQVTLSCSPISGHRSVSWYQQTPGQGLQFLFEYFSETQRNKGNFPGRFSGRQFSNSRSEMNVSTLELGDSALYLCASSLVWIGTLTTQYFGPGTRLLVL.

This chain uses TRBV12-3 or TRBV12-4 with TRBJ1-5; 9 bases map to TRBD1. J gave up 6 bases and V 9 bases, and 3 bases lay outside the gene matches. The CDR3 extends over 12 amino acids. The CDR3 DNA follows: TGTGCCAGGACAGGGGGTCTTCAGCCCCAGCATTTT. Encoded protein: CARTGGLQPQHF.

This clonotype has more than one count but fewer than ten. The rearrangement links TRBV10-2 to TRBJ1-2, with D perhaps TRBD1 (5 bases). The CDR3 runs to 15 residues. Germline CDR1 is WSHSY and CDR2 is SAAADI. V was pared by 2 bases and J by 2 bases, with 12 bases between. The CDR3 protein is CASSEPGGTNYGYTF. CDR3 DNA: TGCGCCAGCAGTGAGCCGGGGGGTACCAACTATGGCTACACCTTC.

In this sample, this clonotype turned up a few times. This sequence joins TRBV5-1 and TRBJ1-3; D ambiguous. CDR3 length equals 15 residues. V gave up 2 bases and J gave up 4 bases, with 13 bases separating them. Germline assignment: CDR1 SGHRS and CDR2 YFSETQ. The CDR3 reads CASSFGISVGNTIYF. The CDR3, as DNA: TGCGCCAGCAGCTTCGGGATTAGCGTGGGAAACACCATATATTTT.

The chain uses TRBV5-1 and TRBJ1-1, with D perhaps TRBD1 (5 bases). CDR3 length: 16 residues. CDR1 is SGHRS, CDR2 YFSETQ, per germline. Trimming pared 0 bases from V and 3 bases from J, leaving 15 bases between. The CDR3 loop is CASSLGIDRVYTEAFF. CDR3 coding DNA: TGCGCCAGCAGCTTGGGCATCGACAGAGTCTACACTGAAGCTTTCTTT.

The V and J genes are TRBV7-9 and TRBJ1-4, with D maybe TRBD1 (5 bases). Trimming cost V 5 bases and J 5 bases, with 15 bases left between them. CDR1 and CDR2 (germline): SEHNR, FQNEAQ (reference sequence). CDR3 size: 15 residues. The CDR3 is CASSLGAVLNEKLFF. The CDR3 bases are TGTGCCAGCAGCCTAGGGGCGGTCCTAAATGAAAAACTGTTTTTT.

There are a few counts of this clonotype. The chain carries TRBV12-5 and TRBJ2-4; D is unresolved. V lost 1 base, J lost 8 bases, and 9 bases lay in between. The CDR3 sequence is 13 residues long. Per the germline V gene, CDR1 is LGHNT and CDR2 is FRNRAP. CDR3 in DNA: TGTGCTAGTGGTTTGGAACAGACGGACATTCAGTACTTC. It encodes CASGLEQTDIQYF.

The chain combines TRBV11-2 with TRBJ2-1, with D perhaps TRBD2 (5 bases). This CDR3 contains 13 residues. V was cut by 5 bases and J by 1 base, with 6 bases left in between. Germline assignment: CDR1 SGHAT and CDR2 FQNNGV. The CDR3 DNA reads as TGTGCCAGCAGCCCGGGGTCCTACAATGAGCAGTTCTTC. It is translated as CASSPGSYNEQFF.

This clonotype was seen more than once but under ten times. The chain couples TRBV30 to TRBJ2-7, with a possible D match to TRBD2 (6 bases). This CDR3 spans 14 amino acids. The germline V and J ends were trimmed by 5 bases and 0 bases, with 14 bases remaining between them. Germline assignment: CDR1 GTSNPN and CDR2 SVGIG (reference sequence). This CDR3 is CAWDGGRSSYEQYF. The CDR3 DNA sequence: TGTGCCTGGGATGGTGGGAGGAGCTCCTACGAGCAGTACTTC.

This clonotype appeared many times. The rearrangement joins TRBV7-2 to TRBJ2-5, with D perhaps TRBD1 (5 bases). Germline V gene lookup returns CDR1 SGHTA and CDR2 FQGNSA. V was clipped by 6 bases and J by 5 bases, with 10 bases between them. This CDR3 comprises 12 residues. In DNA, the CDR3 is TGTGCCAGCAGTTCAGGGTGGGAGACCCAGTACTTC. The encoded protein is CASSSGWETQYF.